This TCR beta chain is drawn from a study of neurological immune-mediated disorders. Notes on the study in general: The repertoires of 18 of 34 multiple sclerosis patients fell into one related-CDR3 cluster (a possible signature) under phylogenetic grouping.

TCRdb re-called the 5' RACE reads with MiXCR, one entry per CDR3 protein. The sample has around 94,000 distinct CDR3 sequences; around 3.3% are singletons. This CDR3 has 13 amino acids. The germline V gene encodes CDR1 DFQATT and CDR2 SNEGSKA (reference sequence). V gave up 6 bases and J gave up 1 base; unmatched junction bases: 6. This clonotype was detected ten times or more. Its target is unknown. This clonotype was obtained from a woman under 30 with multiple sclerosis. Input material: PBMCs. The V gene is TRBV20-1, the J gene TRBJ2-7; 7 bases line up with TRBD2. CDR3 sequence (DNA): TGCAGTGCCAACCCGGGGGGTTCCTACGAGCAGTACTTC. As protein: CSANPGGSYEQYF.